The T cell receptor (beta chain) under discussion was sequenced for a study of cytomegalovirus exposure and HLA in healthy donors. As for the study in general: The 95 million to 120 million unique TCR beta sequences, from some 170 million T cells, were found by an earlier analysis.

Notes on this clone: Its antigen is undetermined.

This PCR relied on a set of 60 Vbeta primers and 13 Jbeta primers. This table comes from immunoSEQ multiplex PCR, and its TCRdb copy is limited to in-frame clones, with some not included. The table lists some 120,000 clones, about 80% of them singletons. CDR3 size: 18 residues. Trimming left V 0 bases short and J 0 bases short, with 12 bases between. The germline V gene encodes CDR1 MNHNS and CDR2 SASEGT. Overall study findings and caveats: TCR beta V segments were, for the most part, productive about 87% or about 30% of the time in an earlier analysis.

The sequence was collected from a man aged 50 to 60 in good health and CMV-seronegative. Sequencing used PBMCs. The chain employs TRBV6-1 and TRBJ2-6; D unresolved. The CDR3 nucleotides are TGTGCCAGCAGTGAAGCTCGTAGGAGCTACTCTGGGGCCAACGTCCTGACTTTC. This gives the protein CASSEARRSYSGANVLTF.